This T cell receptor beta chain comes out of a study of CXCR3-negative and CXCR3-positive naive CD8 T cells. TRB cDNA libraries were made by UMI-labeled 5' RACE. Reanalyzing the 5' RACE reads, TCRdb keeps one entry per CDR3 protein, without DNA. This repertoire includes approximately 100,000 distinct CDR3 sequences. A remark on this clonotype: The target antigen is unknown.

CDR3 length: 15 residues. Per the germline V gene, CDR1 is SGHKS and CDR2 is YYEKEE (reference sequence). Notes on the study in general: Greater hydrophobicity was found in TRB CDR3s of CXCR3-positive naive cells than of CXCR3-negative naive cells. Both naive subsets showed comparably high diversity, and memory CD8+ cells showed much lower diversity.

The receptor's source is a human donor in good health. Some clones in this sample may be carry-over from other donors' samples. This rearrangement joins TRBV5-5 to TRBJ1-5. What was sequenced was naive CXCR3+ CD8+ T cells from blood. Subset given: CD45RO-CCR7+CD27+CD95- naive CD8+ T cells expressing CXCR3 (TNR3+). CDR3 in amino acids: CASSLEEMAYQPQHF.